This record covers a single TCR beta chain. Its antigen remains unknown. Germline values: CDR1 MNHNY, CDR2 SVGAGI (reference sequence). There are 14 residues in the CDR3. The ends were cut back, 6 bases at V and 0 bases at J, with 9 bases in the middle. Produced via immunoSEQ multiplex PCR; TCRdb's table is partial and in-frame only. The table records 70,000 to 95,000 clones, 70% to 90% of them present only once. The data stem from a study of radiotherapy plus CTLA-4 blockade in lung cancer. Study-level results: In blood, tumor-derived TCR clones expanded after radiotherapy plus ipilimumab.

In chemo-refractory metastatic non-small-cell lung cancer, patients got ipilimumab CTLA-4 blockade together with focal radiation. The sample consisted of peripheral blood, taken from a patient treated with radiotherapy plus ipilimumab. This chain connects TRBV6-6 to TRBJ1-3; D ambiguous. The receptor was isolated from a human donor with non-small cell lung cancer that progressed on radiotherapy plus ipilimumab. Written as DNA, the CDR3 is TGTGCCAGCAGAAAAGAGCTCTCTGGAAACACCATATATTTT. It encodes CASRKELSGNTIYF.